This TCR beta chain derives from a study of cytomegalovirus exposure and HLA in healthy donors. V shed 3 bases and J shed 0 bases, with 18 bases lying between them. The CDR3 has 18 amino acids. Looked up from germline, CDR1 is ENHRY and CDR2 is SYGVKD. There are a few counts of this clone. Amplification used 60 Vbeta primers and 13 Jbeta primers. Clones were read by immunoSEQ multiplex PCR, and TCRdb kept only the in-frame ones, dropping some. The sample records some 170,000 clones, about 80% being singletons. The V call is TRBV10-3, the J call TRBJ2-1; TRBD2 is a possible D gene (5 bases). This TCR came from a woman between 45 and 60 years old in good health and CMV-seronegative. Sequencing input: PBMCs. This chain's CDR3 is CAISDRQPASSSYNEQFF. The CDR3 nucleotides read TGTGCCATCAGTGATCGGCAGCCAGCTAGCAGCTCCTACAATGAGCAGTTCTTC.